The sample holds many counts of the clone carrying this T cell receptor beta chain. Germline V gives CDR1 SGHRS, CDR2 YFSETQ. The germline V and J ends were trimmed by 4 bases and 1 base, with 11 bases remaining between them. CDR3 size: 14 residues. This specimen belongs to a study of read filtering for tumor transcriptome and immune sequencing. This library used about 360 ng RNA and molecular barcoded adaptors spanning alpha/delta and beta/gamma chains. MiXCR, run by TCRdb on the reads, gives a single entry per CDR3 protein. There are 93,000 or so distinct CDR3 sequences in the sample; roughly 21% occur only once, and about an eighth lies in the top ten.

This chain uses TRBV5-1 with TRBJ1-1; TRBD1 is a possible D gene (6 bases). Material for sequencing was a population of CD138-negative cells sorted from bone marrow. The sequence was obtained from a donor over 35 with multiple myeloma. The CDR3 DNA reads TGCGCCAGCAGCAGGATGACAGGGAACACTGAAGCTTTCTTT. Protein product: CASSRMTGNTEAFF.